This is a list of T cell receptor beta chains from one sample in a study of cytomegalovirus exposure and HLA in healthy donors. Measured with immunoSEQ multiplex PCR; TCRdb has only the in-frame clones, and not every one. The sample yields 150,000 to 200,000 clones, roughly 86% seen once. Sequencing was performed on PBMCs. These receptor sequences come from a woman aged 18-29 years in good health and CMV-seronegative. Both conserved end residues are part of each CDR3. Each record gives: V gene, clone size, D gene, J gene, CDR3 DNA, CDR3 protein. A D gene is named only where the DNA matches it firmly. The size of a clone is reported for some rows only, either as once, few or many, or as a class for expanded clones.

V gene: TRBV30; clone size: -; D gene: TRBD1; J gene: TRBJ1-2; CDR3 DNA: TGTGCCTGGAGTTGGCGGGACAGCTCCGGCTACACCTTC; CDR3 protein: CAWSWRDSSGYTF
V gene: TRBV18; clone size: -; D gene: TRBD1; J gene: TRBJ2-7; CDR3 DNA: TGTGCCAGCTCACCACGGGACAGGGGTACCTACGAGCAGTACTTC; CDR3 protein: CASSPRDRGTYEQYF
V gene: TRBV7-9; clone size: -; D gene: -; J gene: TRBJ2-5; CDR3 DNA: TGTGCCAGCAGCTTAGTGGCGGGGGCCGGGGAGACCCAGTACTTC; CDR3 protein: CASSLVAGAGETQYF
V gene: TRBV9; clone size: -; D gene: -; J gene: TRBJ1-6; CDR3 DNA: TGTGCCAGCAGCGCCCGTCTTAGCTCCTATAATTCACCCCTCCACTTT; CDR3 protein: CASSARLSSYNSPLHF
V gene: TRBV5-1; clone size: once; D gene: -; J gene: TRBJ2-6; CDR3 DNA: TGCGCCAGCAGCTTGGAAGGGGCTTCCCTCTCTGGGGCCAACGTCCTGACTTTC; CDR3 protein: CASSLEGASLSGANVLTF
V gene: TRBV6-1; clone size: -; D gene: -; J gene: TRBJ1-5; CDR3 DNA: TGTGCCAGCAGTGACAGGGGCAATCAGCCCCAGCATTTT; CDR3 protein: CASSDRGNQPQHF
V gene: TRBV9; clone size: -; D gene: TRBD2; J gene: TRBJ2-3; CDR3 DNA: TGTGCCAGCAGCGAACCTAGCGGGGGGGCTAGGACGGGCACAGATACGCAGTATTTT; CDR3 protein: CASSEPSGGARTGTDTQYF
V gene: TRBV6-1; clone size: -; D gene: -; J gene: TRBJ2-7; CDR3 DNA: TGTGCCAGCAGTGAAAGGACACTTACCCACGACGAGCAGTACTTC; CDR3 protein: CASSERTLTHDEQYF
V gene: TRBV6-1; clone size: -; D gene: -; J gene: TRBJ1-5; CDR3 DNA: TGTGCCAGCAGTGTTTCCAGGGGCAATCAGCCCCAGCATTTT; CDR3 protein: CASSVSRGNQPQHF
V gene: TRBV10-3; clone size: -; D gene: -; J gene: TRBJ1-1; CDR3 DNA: TGTGCCATCAGTGAGTATGGGGCCAGGGTCGGTGAAGCTTTCTTT; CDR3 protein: CAISEYGARVGEAFF
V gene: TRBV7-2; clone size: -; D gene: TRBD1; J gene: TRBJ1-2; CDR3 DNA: TGTGCCAGCAGCTTAGCGAGCACAGGGGGGTCGAGTTACTATGGCTACACCTTC; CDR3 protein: CASSLASTGGSSYYGYTF
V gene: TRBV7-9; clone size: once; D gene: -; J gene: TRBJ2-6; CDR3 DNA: TGTGCCAGCAGCTTAGCGTCCAGGGCCTACTCTGGGGCCAACGTCCTGACTTTC; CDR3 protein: CASSLASRAYSGANVLTF
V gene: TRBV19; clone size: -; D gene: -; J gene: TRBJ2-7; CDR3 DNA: TGTGCCAGTAGTATAGTTTTAGCCCCATCCTACGAGCAGTACTTC; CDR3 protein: CASSIVLAPSYEQYF
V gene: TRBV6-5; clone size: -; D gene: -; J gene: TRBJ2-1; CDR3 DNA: TGTGCCAGCAGGACTACAGAGAGCTCCTACAATGAGCAGTTCTTC; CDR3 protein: CASRTTESSYNEQFF
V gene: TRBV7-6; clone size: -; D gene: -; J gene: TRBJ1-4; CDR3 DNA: TGTGCCAGCAGCTTAGGGCCTCAAACTAATGAAAAACTGTTTTTT; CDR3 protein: CASSLGPQTNEKLFF
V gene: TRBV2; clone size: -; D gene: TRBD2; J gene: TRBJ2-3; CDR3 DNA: TGTGCCATTAAGACTAGCGGAAACACAGATACGCAGTATTTT; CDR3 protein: CAIKTSGNTDTQYF
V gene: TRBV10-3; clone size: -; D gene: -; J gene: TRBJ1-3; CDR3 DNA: TGTGCCATCAGCGAGCCGGCAGGAAACACCAACACCATATATTTT; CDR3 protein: CAISEPAGNTNTIYF
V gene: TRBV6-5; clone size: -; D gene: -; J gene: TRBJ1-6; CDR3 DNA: TGTGCCAGCAGTCTCAGGGATTCCTATAATTCACCCCTCCACTTT; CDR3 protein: CASSLRDSYNSPLHF
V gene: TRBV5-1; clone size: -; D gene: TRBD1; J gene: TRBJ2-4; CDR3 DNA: TGCGCCAGCAGCTTGGAAGGGACAGGGGGCAACATTCAGTACTTC; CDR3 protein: CASSLEGTGGNIQYF
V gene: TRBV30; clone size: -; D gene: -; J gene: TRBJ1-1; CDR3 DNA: TGTGCCTGGAGTGTACGAGGGTTCGGGGACACTGAAGCTTTCTTT; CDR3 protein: CAWSVRGFGDTEAFF
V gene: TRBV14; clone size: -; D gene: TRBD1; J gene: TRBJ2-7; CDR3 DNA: TGTGCCAGCAGCCCATGGGACAGGGGCCAGACACACTACGAGCAGTACTTC; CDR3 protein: CASSPWDRGQTHYEQYF
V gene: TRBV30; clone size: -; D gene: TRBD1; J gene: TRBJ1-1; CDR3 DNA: TGTGCCTGGAGTGCGTTATCAGGGGGCGGTGGAAGGGCTGAAGCTTTCTTT; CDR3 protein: CAWSALSGGGGRAEAFF
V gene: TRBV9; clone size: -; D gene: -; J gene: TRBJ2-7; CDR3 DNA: TGTGCCAGCAGCGTTACCGGGGAGCCCTCCTACGAGCAGTACTTC; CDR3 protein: CASSVTGEPSYEQYF
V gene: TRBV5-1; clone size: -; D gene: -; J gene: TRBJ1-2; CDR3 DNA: TGCGCCAGCTTCGTCCTCAACTATGGCTACACCTTC; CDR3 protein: CASFVLNYGYTF
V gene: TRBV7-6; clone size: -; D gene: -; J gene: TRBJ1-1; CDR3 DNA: TGTGCCAGCAGTCCGGGTGAAGTCACTGAAGCTTTCTTT; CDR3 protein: CASSPGEVTEAFF
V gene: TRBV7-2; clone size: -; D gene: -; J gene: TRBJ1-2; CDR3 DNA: TGTGCCAGCAGCTTAGGAGGGCCTAACTATGGCTACACCTTC; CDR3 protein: CASSLGGPNYGYTF
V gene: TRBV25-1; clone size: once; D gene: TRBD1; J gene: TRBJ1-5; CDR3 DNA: TGTGCCAGCAGTGAATCGGGCAGGGGGCTTGATCAGCCCCAGCATTTT; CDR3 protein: CASSESGRGLDQPQHF
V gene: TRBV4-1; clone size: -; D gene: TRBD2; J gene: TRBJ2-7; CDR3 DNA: TGCGCCAGCAGCCAAGGCTACGGGACTAGCTCCTACGAGCAGTACTTC; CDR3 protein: CASSQGYGTSSYEQYF
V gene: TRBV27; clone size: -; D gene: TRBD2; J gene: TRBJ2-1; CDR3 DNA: TGTGCCAGCAGTACATCCACCGGGACTAGCGGGGAATACAATGAGCAGTTCTTC; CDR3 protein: CASSTSTGTSGEYNEQFF
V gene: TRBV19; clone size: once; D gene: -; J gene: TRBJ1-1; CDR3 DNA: TGTGCCAGCAGCGAGGAGACCAGGGAAACTGAAGCTTTCTTT; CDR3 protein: CASSEETRETEAFF
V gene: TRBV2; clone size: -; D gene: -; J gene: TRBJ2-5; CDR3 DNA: TGTGCCAGCAGTGAATCTGTCCAAGAGACCCAGTACTTC; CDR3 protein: CASSESVQETQYF
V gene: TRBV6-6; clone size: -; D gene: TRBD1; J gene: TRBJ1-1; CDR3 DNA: TGTGCCAGCAGTTACACATGGGACAGGGGGCGATCTGAAGCTTTCTTT; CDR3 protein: CASSYTWDRGRSEAFF
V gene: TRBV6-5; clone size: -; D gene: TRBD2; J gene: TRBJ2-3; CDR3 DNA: TGTGCCAGCAGACGATTAGCGGGAAAGTCGGATACGCAGTATTTT; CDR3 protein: CASRRLAGKSDTQYF
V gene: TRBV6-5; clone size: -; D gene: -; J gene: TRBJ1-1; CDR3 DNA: TGTGCCAGCAGCCGCCAGGGGCAGACTGAAGCTTTCTTT; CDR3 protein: CASSRQGQTEAFF
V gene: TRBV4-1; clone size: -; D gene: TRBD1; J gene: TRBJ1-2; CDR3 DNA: TGCGCCAGCAGCCAAGTTCCGGGACAGGGGGGTACCAACTATGGCTACACCTTC; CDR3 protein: CASSQVPGQGGTNYGYTF
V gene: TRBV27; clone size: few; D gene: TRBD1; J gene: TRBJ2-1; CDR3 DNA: TGTGCCAGCAGTCGATATTTTCAGGGGGCGGGCAATGAGCAGTTCTTC; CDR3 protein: CASSRYFQGAGNEQFF
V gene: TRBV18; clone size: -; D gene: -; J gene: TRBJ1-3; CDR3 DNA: TGTGCCAGCTCACCAATGGAGGAATGGCAGCCATATTTT; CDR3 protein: CASSPMEEWQPYF
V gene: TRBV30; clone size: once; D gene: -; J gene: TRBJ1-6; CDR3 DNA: TGTGCCTGGAGTTCTTGGGGGGGGCTCAATAATTCACCCCCCCACTTT; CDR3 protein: CAWSSWGGLNNSPPHF
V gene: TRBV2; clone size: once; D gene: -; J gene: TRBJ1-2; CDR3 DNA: TGTGCCAGCAGTGAAGCGGGTCGGAGCTATGGCTACACCTTC; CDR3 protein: CASSEAGRSYGYTF
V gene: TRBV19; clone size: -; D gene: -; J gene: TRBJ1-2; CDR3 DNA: TGTGCCAGTAGTCCAAATAACGGGATCCCCTATGGCTACACCTTC; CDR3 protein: CASSPNNGIPYGYTF